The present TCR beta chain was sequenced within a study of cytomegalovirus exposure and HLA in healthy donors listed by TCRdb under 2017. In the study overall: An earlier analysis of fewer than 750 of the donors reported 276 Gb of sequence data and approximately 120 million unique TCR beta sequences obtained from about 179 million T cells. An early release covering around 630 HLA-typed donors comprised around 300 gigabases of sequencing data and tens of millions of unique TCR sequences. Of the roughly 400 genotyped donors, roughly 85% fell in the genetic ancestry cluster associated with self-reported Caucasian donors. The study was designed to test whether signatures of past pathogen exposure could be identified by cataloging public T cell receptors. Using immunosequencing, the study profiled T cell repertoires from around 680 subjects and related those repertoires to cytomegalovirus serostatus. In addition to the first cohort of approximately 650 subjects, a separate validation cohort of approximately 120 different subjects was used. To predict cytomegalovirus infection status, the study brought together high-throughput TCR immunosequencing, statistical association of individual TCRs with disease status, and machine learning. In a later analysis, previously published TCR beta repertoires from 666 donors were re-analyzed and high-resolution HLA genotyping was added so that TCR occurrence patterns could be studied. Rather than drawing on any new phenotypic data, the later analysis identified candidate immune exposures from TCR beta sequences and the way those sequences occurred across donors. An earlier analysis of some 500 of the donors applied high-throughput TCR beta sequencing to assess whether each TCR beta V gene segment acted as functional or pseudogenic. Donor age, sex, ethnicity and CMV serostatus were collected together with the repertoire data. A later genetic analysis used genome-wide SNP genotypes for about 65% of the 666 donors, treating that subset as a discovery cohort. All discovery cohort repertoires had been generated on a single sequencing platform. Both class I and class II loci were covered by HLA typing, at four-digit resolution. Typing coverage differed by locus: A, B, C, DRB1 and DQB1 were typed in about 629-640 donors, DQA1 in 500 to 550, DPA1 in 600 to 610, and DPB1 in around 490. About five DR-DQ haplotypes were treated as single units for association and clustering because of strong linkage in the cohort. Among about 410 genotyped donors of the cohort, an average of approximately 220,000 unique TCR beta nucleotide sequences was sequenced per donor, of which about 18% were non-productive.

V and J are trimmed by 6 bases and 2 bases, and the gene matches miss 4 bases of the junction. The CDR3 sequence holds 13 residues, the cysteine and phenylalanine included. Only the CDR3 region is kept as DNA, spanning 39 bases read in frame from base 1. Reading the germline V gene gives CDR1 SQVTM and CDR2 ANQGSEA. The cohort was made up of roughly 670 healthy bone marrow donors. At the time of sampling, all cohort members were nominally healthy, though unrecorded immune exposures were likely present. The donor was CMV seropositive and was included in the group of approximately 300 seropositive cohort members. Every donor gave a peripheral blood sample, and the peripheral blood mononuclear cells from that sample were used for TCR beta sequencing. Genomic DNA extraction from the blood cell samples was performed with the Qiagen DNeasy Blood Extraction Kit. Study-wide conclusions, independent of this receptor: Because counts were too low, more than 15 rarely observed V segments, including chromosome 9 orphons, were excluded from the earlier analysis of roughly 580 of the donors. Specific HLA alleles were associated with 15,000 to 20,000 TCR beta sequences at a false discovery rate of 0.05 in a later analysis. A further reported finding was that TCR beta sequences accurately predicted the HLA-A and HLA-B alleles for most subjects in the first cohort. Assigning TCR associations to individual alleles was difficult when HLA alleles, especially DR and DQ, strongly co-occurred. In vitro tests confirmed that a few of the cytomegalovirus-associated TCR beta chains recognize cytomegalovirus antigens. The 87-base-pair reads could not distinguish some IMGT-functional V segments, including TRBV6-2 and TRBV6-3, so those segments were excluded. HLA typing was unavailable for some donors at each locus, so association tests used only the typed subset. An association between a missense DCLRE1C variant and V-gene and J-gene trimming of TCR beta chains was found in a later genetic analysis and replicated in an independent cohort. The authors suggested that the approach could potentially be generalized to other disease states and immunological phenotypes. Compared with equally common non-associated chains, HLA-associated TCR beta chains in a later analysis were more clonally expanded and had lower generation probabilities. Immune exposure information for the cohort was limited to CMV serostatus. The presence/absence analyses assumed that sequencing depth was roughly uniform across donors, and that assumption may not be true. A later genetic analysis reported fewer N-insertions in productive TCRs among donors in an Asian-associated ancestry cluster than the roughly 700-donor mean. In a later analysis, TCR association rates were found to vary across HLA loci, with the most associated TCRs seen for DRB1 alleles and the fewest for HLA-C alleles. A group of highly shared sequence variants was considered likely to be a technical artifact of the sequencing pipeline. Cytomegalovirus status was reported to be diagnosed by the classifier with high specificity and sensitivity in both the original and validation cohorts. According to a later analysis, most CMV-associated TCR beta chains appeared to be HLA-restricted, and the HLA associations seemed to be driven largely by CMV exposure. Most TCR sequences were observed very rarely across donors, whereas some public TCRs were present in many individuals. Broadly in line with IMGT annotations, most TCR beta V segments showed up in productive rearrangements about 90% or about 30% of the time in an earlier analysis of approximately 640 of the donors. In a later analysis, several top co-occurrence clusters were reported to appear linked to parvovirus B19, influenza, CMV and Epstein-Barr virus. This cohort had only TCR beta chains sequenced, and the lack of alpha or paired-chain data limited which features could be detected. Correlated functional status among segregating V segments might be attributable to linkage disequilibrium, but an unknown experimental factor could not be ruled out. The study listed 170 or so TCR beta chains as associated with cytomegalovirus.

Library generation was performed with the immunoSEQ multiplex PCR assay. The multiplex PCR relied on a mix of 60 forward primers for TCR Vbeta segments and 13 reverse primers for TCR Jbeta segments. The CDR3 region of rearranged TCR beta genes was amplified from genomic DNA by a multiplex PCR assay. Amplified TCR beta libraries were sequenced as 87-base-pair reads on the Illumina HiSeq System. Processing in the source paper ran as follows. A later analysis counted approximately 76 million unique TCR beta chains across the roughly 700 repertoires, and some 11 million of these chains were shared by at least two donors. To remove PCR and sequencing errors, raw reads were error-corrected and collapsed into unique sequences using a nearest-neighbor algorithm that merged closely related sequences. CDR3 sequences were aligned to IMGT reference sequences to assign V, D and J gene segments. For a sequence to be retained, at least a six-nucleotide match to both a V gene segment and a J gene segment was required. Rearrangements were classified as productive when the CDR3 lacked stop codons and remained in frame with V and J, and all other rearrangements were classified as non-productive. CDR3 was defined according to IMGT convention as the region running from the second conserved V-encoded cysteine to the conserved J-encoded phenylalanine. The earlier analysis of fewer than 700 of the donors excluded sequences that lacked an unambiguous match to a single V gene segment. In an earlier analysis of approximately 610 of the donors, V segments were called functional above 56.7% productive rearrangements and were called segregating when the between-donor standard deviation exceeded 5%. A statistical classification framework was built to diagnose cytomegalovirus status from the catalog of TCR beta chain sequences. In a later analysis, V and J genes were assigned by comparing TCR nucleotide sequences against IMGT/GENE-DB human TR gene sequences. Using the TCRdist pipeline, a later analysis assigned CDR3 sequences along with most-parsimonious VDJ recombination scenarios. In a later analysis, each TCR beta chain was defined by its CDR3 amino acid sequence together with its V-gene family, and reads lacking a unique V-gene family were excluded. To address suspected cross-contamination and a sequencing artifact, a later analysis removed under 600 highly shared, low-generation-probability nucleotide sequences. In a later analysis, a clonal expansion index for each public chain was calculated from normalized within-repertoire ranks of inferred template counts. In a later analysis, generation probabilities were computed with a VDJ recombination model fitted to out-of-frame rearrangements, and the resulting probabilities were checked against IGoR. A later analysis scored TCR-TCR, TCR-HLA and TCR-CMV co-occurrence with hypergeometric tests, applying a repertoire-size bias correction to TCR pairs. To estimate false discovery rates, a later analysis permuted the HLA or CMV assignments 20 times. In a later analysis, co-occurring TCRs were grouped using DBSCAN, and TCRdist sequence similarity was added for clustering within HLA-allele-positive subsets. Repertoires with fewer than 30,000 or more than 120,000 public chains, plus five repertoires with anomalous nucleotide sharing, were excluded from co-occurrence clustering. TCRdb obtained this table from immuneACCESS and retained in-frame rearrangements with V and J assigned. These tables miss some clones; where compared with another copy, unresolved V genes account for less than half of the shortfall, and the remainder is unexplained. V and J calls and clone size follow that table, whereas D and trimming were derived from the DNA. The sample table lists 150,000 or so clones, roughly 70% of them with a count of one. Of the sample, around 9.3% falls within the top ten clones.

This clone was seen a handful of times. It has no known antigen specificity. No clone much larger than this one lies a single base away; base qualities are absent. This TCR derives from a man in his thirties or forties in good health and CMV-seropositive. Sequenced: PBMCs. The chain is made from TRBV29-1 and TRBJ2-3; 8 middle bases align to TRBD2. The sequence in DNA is TGCAGCGTCCTAGCGGGTTACACAGATACGCAGTATTTT. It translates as CSVLAGYTDTQYF.